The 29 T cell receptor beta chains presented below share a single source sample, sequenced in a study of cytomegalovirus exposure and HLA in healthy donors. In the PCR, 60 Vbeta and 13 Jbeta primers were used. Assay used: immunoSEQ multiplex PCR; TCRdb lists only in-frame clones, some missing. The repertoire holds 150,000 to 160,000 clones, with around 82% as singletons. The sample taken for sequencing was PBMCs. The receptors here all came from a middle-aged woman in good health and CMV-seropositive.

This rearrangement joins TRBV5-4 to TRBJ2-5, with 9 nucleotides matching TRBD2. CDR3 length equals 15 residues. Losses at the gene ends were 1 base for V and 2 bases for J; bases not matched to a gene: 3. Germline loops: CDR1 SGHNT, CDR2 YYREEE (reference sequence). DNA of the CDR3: TGTGCCAGCAGCTTGTTAGCGGGAGTACAAGAGACCCAGTACTTC. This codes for CASSLLAGVQETQYF. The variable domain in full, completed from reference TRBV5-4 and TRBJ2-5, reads ETGVTQSPTHLIKTRGQQVTLRCSSQSGHNTVSWYQQALGQGPQFIFQYYREEENGRGNFPPRFSGLQFPNYSSELNVNALELDDSALYLCASSLLAGVQETQYFGPGTRLLVL.

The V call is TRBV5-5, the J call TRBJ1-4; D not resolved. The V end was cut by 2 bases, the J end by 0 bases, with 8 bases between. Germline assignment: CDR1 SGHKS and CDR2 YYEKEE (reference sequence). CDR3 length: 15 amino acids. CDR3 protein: CASSLWPSTNEKLFF. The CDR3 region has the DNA TGTGCCAGCAGCTTATGGCCATCAACTAATGAAAAACTGTTTTTT.

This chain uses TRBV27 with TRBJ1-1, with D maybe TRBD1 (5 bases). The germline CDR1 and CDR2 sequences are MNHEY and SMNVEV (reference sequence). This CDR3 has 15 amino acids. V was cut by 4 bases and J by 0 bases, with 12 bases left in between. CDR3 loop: CASSWGDRMNTEAFF. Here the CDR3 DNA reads TGTGCCAGCAGTTGGGGGGATAGGATGAACACTGAAGCTTTCTTT.

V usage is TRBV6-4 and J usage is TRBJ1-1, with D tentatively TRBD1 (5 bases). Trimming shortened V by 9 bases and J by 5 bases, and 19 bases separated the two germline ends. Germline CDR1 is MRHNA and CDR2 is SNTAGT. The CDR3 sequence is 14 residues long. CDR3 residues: CASSLDGGSTEAFF. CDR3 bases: TGTGCCAGTTCTCTCGACGGGGGTTCTACTGAAGCTTTCTTT.

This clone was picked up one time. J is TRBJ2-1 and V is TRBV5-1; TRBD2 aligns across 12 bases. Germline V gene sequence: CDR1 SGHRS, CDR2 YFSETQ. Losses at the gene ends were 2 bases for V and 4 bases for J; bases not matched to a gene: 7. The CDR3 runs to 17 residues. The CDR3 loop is CASSLASGRGRYNEQFF. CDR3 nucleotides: TGCGCCAGCAGCTTAGCTAGCGGGAGGGGGCGTTACAATGAGCAGTTCTTC.

The CDR3 sequence is CASRLNVPGLPLGYEQYF. In DNA, the CDR3 is TGTGCAAGTCGCTTAAACGTCCCGGGACTACCCTTGGGGTACGAGCAGTACTTC. V gene TRBV12-2 combines with J gene TRBJ2-7; TRBD2 was called by the table and not checked on the DNA. TRBV12-2 is a documented pseudogene. The CDR3 covers 18 residues.

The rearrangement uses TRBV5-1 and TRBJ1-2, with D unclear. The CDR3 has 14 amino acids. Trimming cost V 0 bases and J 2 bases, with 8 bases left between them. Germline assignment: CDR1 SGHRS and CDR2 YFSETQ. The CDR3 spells CASSLEAGNYGYTF. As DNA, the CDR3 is TGCGCCAGCAGCTTGGAAGCGGGGAACTATGGCTACACCTTC. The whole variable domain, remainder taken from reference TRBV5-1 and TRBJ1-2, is KAGVTQTPRYLIKTRGQQVTLSCSPISGHRSVSWYQQTPGQGLQFLFEYFSETQRNKGNFPGRFSGRQFSNSRSEMNVSTLELGDSALYLCASSLEAGNYGYTFGSGTRLTVV.

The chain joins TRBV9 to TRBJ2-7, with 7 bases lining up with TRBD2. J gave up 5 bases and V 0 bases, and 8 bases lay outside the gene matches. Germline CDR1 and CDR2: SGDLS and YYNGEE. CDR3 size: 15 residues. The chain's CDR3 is CASSVGLLAIHEQYF. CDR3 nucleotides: TGTGCCAGCAGCGTAGGCTTACTAGCGATTCACGAGCAGTACTTC.

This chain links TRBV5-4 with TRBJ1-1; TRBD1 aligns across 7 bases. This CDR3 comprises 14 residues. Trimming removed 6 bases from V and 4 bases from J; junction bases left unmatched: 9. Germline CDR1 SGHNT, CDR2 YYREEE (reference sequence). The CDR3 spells CASTYRGGSTEAFF. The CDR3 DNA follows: TGTGCCAGCACCTACAGGGGTGGGTCCACTGAAGCTTTCTTT.

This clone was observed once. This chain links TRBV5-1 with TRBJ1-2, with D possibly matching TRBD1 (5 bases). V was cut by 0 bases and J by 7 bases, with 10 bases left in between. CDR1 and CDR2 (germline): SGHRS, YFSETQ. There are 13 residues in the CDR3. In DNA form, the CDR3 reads TGCGCCAGCAGCTTGGCAGGGTCTCTTGGCTACACCTTC. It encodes CASSLAGSLGYTF. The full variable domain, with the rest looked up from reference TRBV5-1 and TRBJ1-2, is KAGVTQTPRYLIKTRGQQVTLSCSPISGHRSVSWYQQTPGQGLQFLFEYFSETQRNKGNFPGRFSGRQFSNSRSEMNVSTLELGDSALYLCASSLAGSLGYTFGSGTRLTVV.

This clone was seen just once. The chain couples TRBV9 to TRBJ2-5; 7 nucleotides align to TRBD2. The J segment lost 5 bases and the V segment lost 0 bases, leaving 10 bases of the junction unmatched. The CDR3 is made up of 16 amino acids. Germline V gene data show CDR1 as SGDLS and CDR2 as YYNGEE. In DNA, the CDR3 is TGTGCCAGCAGCGTAGGCGGGGCGGGAGTACGGGAGACCCAGTACTTC. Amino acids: CASSVGGAGVRETQYF.

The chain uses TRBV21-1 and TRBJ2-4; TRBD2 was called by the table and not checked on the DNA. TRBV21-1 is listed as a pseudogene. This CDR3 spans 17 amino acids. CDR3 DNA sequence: TGTGCCAGCAGCCCAAAGGTGGTAACTAGCGGCTTAAACATTCAGTACTTC. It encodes CASSPKVVTSGLNIQYF.

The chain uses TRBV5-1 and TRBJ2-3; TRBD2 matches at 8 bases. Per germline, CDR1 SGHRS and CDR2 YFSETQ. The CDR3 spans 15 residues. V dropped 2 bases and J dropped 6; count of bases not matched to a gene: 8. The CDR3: CASSFAGGGRDTQYF. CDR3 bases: TGCGCCAGCAGCTTTGCGGGAGGAGGACGGGATACGCAGTATTTT.

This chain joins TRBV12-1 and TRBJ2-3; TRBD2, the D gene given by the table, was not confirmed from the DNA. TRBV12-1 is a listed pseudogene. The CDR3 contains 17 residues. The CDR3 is CASPRRDGRPPRDTQYF. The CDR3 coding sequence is TGTGCCAGCCCTCGACGGGACGGGAGGCCTCCTAGAGATACGCAGTATTTT.

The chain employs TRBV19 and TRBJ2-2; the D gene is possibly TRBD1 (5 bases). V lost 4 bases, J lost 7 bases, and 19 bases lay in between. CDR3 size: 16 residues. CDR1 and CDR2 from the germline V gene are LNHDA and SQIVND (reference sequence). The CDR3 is CASSNVARVAVGELFF. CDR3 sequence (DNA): TGTGCCAGTAGTAACGTAGCCAGGGTGGCGGTCGGGGAGCTGTTTTTT. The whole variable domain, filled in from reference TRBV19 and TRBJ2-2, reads DGGITQSPKYLFRKEGQNVTLSCEQNLNHDAMYWYRQDPGQGLRLIYYSQIVNDFQKGDIAEGYSVSREKKESFPLTVTSAQKNPTAFYLCASSNVARVAVGELFFGEGSRLTVL.

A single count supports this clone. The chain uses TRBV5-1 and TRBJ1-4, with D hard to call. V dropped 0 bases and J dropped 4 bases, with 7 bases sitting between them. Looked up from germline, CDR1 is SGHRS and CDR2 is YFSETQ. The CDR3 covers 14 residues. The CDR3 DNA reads TGCGCCAGCAGCTTGGCTTCAGTTAATGAAAAACTGTTTTTT. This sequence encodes CASSLASVNEKLFF.

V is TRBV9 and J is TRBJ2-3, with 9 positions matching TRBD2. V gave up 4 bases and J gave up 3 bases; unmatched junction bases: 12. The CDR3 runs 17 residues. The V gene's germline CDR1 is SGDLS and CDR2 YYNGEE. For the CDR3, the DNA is TGTGCCAGCAGCCCTCTCCATAGCGGGAGATCAACAGATACGCAGTATTTT. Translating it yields CASSPLHSGRSTDTQYF.

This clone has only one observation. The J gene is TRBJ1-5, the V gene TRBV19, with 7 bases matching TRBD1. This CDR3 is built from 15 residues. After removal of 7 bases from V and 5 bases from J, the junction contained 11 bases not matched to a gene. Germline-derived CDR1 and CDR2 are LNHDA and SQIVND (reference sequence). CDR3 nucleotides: TGTGCCAGTACCCTAATCGACAGGGACTATCAGCCCCAGCATTTT. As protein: CASTLIDRDYQPQHF.

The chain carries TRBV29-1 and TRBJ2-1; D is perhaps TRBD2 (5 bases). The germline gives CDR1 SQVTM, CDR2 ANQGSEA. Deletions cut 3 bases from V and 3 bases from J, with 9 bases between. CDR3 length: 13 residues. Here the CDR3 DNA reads TGCAGCGTTGATGTTAGCGACTACAATGAGCAGTTCTTC. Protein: CSVDVSDYNEQFF.

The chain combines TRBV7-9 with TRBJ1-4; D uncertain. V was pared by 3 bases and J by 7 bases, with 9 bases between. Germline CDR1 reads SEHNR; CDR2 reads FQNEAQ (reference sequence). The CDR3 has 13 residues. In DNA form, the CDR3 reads TGTGCCAGCAGCTTTGGAGGGTCTGAAAAACTGTTTTTT. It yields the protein CASSFGGSEKLFF.

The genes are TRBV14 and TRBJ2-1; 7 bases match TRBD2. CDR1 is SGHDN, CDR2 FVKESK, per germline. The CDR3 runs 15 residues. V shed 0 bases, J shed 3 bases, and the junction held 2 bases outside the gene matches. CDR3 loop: CASSQELAGYNEQFF. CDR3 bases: TGTGCCAGCAGCCAAGAGTTAGCGGGCTACAATGAGCAGTTCTTC.

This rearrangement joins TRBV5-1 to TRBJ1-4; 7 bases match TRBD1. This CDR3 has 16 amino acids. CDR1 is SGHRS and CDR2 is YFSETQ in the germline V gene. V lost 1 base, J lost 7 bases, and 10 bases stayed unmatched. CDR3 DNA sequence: TGCGCCAGCAGCTTGAGGGCAGGGGGAGGAGGTGAAAAACTGTTTTTT. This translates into CASSLRAGGGGEKLFF.

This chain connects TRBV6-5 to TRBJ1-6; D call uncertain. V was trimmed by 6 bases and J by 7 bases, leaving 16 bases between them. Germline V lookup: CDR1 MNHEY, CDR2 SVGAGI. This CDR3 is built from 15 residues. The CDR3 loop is CASSYGRRANSPLHF. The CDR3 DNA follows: TGTGCCAGCAGCTATGGGAGGCGGGCAAATTCACCCCTCCACTTT.

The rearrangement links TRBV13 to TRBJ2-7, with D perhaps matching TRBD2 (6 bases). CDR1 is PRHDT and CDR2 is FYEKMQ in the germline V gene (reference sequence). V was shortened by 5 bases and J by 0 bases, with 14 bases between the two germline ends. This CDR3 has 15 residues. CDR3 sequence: CASSTPRRGSYEQYF. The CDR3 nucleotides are TGTGCCAGCAGCACCCCGAGGAGGGGCTCCTACGAGCAGTACTTC.

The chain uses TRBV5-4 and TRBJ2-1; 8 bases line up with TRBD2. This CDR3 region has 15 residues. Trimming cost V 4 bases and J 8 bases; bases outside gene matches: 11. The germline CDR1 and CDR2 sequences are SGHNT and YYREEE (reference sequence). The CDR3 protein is CASSPSLGRADEQFF. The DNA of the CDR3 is TGTGCCAGCAGCCCGAGTCTCGGGAGGGCCGATGAGCAGTTCTTC.

Here the CDR3 reads CASRFAVAGGNEQYF. The CDR3 DNA follows: TGCGCCAGCAGATTTGCAGTAGCGGGAGGTAACGAGCAGTACTTC. This chain connects TRBV5-1 to TRBJ2-7; 10 bases map to TRBD2. V was clipped by 5 bases and J by 5 bases; unmatched bases: 10. This CDR3 comprises 15 residues. CDR1 SGHRS and CDR2 YFSETQ come from the germline V gene.

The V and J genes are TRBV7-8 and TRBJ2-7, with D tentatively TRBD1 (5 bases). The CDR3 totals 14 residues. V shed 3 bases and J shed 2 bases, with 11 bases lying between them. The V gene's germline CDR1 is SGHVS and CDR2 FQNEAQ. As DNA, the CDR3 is TGTGCCAGCAGCTTGCGACAGCAAACCTACGAGCAGTACTTC. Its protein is CASSLRQQTYEQYF.

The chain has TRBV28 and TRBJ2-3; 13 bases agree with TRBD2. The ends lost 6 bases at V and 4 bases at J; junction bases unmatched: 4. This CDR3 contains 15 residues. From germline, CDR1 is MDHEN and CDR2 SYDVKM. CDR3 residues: CASSKLAGGPDTQYF. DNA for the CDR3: TGTGCCAGCAGCAAACTAGCGGGAGGGCCAGATACGCAGTATTTT.

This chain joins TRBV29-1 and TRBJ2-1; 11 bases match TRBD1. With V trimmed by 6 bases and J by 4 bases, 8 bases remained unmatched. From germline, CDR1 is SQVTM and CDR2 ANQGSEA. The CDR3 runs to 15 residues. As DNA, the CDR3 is TGCAGCGTGACTCCGGGACAGGGGGTTTACAATGAGCAGTTCTTC. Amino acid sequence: CSVTPGQGVYNEQFF.